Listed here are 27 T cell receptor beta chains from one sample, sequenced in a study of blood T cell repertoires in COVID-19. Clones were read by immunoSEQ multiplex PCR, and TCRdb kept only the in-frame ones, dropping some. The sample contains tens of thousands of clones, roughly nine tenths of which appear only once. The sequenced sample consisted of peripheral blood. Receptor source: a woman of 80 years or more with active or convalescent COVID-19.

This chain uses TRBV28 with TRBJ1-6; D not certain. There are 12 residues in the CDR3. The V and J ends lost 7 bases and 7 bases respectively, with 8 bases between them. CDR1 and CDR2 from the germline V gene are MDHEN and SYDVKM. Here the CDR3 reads CASNQLNSPLHF. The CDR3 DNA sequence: TGTGCCAGCAATCAACTCAATTCACCCCTCCACTTT.

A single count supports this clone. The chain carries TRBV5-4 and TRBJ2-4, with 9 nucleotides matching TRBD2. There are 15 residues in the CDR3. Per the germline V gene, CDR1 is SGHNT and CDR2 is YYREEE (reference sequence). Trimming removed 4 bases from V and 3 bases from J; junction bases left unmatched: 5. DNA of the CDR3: TGTGCCAGCAGCCAGACTAGCGGAAACAAAAACATTCAGTACTTC. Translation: CASSQTSGNKNIQYF.

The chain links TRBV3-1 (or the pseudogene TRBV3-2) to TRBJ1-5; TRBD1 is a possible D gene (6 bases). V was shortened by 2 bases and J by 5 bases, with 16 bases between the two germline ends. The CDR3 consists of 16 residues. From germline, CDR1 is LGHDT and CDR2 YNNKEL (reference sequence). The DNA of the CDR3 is TGTGCCAGCAGCCAAAGTGGGGGCGCGCCCTATCAGCCCCAGCATTTT. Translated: CASSQSGGAPYQPQHF.

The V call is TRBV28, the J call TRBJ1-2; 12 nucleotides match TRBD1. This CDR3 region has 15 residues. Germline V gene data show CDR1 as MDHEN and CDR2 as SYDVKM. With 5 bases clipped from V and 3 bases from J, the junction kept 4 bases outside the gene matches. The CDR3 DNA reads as TGTGCCAGCAGTCCCGGGACAGGGGGCCACTATGGCTACACCTTC. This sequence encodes CASSPGTGGHYGYTF.

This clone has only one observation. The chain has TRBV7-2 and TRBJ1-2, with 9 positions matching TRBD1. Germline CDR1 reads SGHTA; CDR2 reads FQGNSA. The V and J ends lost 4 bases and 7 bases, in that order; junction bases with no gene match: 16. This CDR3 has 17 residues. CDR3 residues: CASSSTPAGTGSLGYTF. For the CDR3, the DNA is TGTGCCAGCAGCTCCACCCCCGCTGGGACAGGGTCGCTTGGCTACACCTTC. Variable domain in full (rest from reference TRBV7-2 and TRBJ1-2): GAGVSQSPSNKVTEKGKDVELRCDPISGHTALYWYRQSLGQGLEFLIYFQGNSAPDKSGLPSDRFSAERTGGSVSTLTIQRTQQEDSAVYLCASSSTPAGTGSLGYTFGSGTRLTVV.

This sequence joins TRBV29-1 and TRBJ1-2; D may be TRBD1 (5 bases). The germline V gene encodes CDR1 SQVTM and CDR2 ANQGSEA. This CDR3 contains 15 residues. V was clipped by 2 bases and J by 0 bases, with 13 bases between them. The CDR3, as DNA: TGCAGCGTTGAACCGCGGGGGGAAGCTAACTATGGCTACACCTTC. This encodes CSVEPRGEANYGYTF.

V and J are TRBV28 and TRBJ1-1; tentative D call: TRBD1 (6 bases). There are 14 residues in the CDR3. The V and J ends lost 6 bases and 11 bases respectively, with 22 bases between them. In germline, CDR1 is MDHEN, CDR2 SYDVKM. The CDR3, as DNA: TGTGCCAGCAGCCAAGGTTGGCAGGGGTTGGCTGCTTTCTTT. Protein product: CASSQGWQGLAAFF. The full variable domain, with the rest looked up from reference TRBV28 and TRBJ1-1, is DVKVTQSSRYLVKRTGEKVFLECVQDMDHENMFWYRQDPGLGLRLIYFSYDVKMKEKGDIPEGYSVSREKKERFSLILESASTNQTSMYLCASSQGWQGLAAFFGQGTRLTVV.

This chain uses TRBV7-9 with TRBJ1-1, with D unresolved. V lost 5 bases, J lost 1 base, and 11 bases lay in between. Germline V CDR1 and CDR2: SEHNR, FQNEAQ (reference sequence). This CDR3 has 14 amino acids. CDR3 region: CASSPPTPNTEAFF. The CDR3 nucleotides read TGTGCCAGCAGCCCTCCGACTCCGAACACTGAAGCTTTCTTT.

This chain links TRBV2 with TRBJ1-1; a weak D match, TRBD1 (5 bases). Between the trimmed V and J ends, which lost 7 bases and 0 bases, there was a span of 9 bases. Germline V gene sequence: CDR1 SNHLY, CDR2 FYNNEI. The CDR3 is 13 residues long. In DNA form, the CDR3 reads TGTGCCAGCAACGGACACCTGAACACTGAAGCTTTCTTT. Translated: CASNGHLNTEAFF.

CDR3 sequence: CASSQDTGNTIYF. As DNA, the CDR3 is TGCGCCAGCAGCCAAGATACTGGAAACACCATATATTTT. The chain combines TRBV4-1 with TRBJ1-3; D is unresolved. Germline CDR1 MGHRA, CDR2 YSYEKL. The V gene lost 0 bases and the J gene lost 2 bases, with 2 bases spanning the gap. The CDR3 is 13 residues long.

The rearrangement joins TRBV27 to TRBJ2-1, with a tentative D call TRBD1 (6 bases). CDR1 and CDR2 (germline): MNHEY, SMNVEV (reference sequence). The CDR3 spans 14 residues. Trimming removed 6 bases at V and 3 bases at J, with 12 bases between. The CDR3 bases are TGTGCCAGCAGACAGGGACACTTCTACAATGAGCAGTTCTTC. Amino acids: CASRQGHFYNEQFF.

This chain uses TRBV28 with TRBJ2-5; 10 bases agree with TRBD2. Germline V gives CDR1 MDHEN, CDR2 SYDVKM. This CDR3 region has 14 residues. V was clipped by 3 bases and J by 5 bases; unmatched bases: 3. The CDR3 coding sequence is TGTGCCAGCAGTTTCCAGCGGGGGGGGGAGACCCAGTACTTC. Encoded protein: CASSFQRGGETQYF.

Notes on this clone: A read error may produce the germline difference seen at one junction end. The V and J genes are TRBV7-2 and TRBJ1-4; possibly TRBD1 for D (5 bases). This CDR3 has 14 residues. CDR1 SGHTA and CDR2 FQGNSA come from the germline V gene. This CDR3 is CASSLAPRVEKLFF. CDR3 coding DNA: TGTGCCAGCAGCCTAGCCCCCAGGGTTGAAAAACTGTTTTTT.

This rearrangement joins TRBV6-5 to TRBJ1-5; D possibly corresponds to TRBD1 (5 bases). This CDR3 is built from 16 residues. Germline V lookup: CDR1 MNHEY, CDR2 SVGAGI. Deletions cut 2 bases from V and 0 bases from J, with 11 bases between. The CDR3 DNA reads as TGTGCCAGCAGTTACGGGGGGGAAAATAGCAATCAGCCCCAGCATTTT. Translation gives CASSYGGENSNQPQHF.

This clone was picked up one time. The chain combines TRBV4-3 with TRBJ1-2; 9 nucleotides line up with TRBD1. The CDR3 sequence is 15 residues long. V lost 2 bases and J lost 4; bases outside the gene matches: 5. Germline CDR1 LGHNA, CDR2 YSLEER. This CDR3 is CASSQYRGQGYGYTF. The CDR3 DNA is TGCGCCAGCAGCCAATACAGGGGGCAAGGCTATGGCTACACCTTC.

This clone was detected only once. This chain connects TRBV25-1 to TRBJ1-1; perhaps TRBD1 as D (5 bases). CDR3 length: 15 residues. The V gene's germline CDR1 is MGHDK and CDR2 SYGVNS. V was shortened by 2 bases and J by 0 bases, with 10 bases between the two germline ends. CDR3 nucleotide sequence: TGTGCCAGCAGTGAACCCGACAGCCTGAACACTGAAGCTTTCTTT. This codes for CASSEPDSLNTEAFF. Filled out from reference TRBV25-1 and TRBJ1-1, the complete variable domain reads EADIYQTPRYLVIGTGKKITLECSQTMGHDKMYWYQQDPGMELHLIHYSYGVNSTEKGDLSSESTVSRIRTEHFPLTLESARPSHTSQYLCASSEPDSLNTEAFFGQGTRLTVV.

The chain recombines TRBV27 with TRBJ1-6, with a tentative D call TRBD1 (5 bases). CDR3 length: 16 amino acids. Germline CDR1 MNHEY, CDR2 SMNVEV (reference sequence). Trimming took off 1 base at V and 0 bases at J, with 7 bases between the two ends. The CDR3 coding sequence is TGTGCCAGCAGTTTATGGGGCAGCTCCTATAATTCACCCCTCCACTTT. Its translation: CASSLWGSSYNSPLHF.

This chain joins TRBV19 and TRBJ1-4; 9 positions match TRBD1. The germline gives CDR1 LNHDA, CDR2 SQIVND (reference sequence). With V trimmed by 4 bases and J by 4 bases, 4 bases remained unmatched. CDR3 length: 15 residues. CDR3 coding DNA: TGTGCCAGTAGTACAAGGACAGGGGATAATGAAAAACTGTTTTTT. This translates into CASSTRTGDNEKLFF.

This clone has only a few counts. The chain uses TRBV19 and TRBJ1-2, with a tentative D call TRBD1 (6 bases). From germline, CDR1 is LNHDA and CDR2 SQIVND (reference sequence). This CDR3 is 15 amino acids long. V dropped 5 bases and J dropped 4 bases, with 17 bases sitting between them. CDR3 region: CASSYAPDSIYGYTF. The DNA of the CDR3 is TGTGCCAGTAGTTATGCCCCGGACAGTATCTATGGCTACACCTTC.

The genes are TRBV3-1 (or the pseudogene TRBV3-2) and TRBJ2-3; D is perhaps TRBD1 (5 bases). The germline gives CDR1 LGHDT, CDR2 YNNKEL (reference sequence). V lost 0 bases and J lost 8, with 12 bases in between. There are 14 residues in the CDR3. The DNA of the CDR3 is TGTGCCAGCAGCCAAGAGGGGCGGCACTCTACGCAGTATTTT. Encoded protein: CASSQEGRHSTQYF.

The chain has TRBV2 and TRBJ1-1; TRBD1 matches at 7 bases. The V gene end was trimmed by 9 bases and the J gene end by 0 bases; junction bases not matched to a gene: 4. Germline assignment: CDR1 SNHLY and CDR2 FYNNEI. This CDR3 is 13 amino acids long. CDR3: CASGGTVNTEAFF. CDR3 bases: TGTGCCAGTGGAGGGACAGTGAACACTGAAGCTTTCTTT. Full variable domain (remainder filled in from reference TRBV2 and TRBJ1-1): EPEVTQTPSHQVTQMGQEVILRCVPISNHLYFYWYRQILGQKVEFLVSFYNNEISEKSEIFDDQFSVERPDGSNFTLKIRSTKLEDSAMYFCASGGTVNTEAFFGQGTRLTVV.

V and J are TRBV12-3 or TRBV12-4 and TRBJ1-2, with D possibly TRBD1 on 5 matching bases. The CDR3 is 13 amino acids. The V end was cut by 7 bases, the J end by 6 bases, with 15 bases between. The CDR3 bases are TGTGCCAGCACCTTTGGAACGGGGGATGGCTACACCTTC. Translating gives CASTFGTGDGYTF.

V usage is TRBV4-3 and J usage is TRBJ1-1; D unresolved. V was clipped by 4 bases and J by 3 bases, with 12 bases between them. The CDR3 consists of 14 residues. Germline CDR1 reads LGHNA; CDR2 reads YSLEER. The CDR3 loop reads CASSLVPADTEAFF. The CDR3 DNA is TGCGCCAGCAGCCTAGTCCCGGCGGACACTGAAGCTTTCTTT.

The CDR3 loop reads CASSFRVGEQFF. CDR3 DNA sequence: TGTGCCAGCAGTTTTCGGGTCGGCGAGCAGTTCTTC. The chain couples TRBV27 to TRBJ2-1; D gene unclear. With 3 bases removed from V and 10 bases from J, the gap between germline ends came to 10 bases. The CDR3 sequence is 12 residues long. Germline V gene sequence: CDR1 MNHEY, CDR2 SMNVEV (reference sequence).

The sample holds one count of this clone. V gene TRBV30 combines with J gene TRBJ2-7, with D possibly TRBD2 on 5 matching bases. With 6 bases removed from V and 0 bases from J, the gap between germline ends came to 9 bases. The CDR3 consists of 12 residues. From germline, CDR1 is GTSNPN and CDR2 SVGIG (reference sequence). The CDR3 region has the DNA TGTGCCTGCCGACTACTCTCCTACGAGCAGTACTTC. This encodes CACRLLSYEQYF.

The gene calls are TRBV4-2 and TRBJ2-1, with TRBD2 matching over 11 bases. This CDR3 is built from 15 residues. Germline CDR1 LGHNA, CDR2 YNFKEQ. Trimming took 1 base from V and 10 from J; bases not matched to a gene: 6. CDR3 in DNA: TGTGCCAGCAGCCAAGGGGTAGCGGGGGGGACGGAGCAGTTCTTC. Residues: CASSQGVAGGTEQFF.

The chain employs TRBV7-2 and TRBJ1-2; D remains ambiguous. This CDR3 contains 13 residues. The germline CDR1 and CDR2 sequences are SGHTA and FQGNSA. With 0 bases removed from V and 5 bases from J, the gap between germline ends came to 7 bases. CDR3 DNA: TGTGCCAGCAGCTTAGCGCCAGGATATGGCTACACCTTC. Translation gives CASSLAPGYGYTF.